These 15 T cell receptor beta chains originate from one sample sequenced in a study of shared clonotypes between healthy human individuals. Clones were read by immunoSEQ multiplex PCR, and TCRdb kept only the in-frame ones, dropping some. The sample contains millions of clones, over 85% of which appear only once. The sample comprised naive CD4+ T cells sorted from blood. The subset here: CD45RA+ positively selected. These receptors came from a young man in good health.

This clone was found once. J is TRBJ2-3 and V is TRBV4-3, with TRBD1 matching 9 bases. Germline CDR1 and CDR2: LGHNA and YSLEER. The CDR3 is 14 amino acids. V shed 2 bases, J shed 11 bases, and the junction held 8 bases outside the gene matches. The CDR3 loop is CASSQSDRGSGQYF. CDR3 DNA sequence: TGCGCCAGCAGCCAATCGGACAGGGGAAGTGGGCAGTATTTT.

The V call is TRBV27, the J call TRBJ1-1, with D unresolved. The CDR3 is made up of 13 amino acids. V was pared by 6 bases and J by 1 base, with 9 bases between. Germline V lookup: CDR1 MNHEY, CDR2 SMNVEV (reference sequence). CDR3 DNA: TGTGCCAGCAGGGGGTGGGCGAACACTGAAGCTTTCTTT. This gives the protein CASRGWANTEAFF.

The CDR3 region has the DNA TGTGCCAGCATCTCGGCGCAGGGGTGGTCACCCCTCCACTTT. This sequence encodes CASISAQGWSPLHF. The chain uses TRBV2 and TRBJ1-6, with D perhaps TRBD1 (6 bases). Per the germline V gene, CDR1 is SNHLY and CDR2 is FYNNEI. The CDR3 covers 14 residues. The ends were cut back, 7 bases at V and 10 bases at J, with 17 bases in the middle.

The chain uses TRBV6-6 and TRBJ1-5, with TRBD1 matching 9 bases. The CDR3 consists of 14 residues. With 6 bases clipped from V and 4 bases from J, the junction kept 4 bases outside the gene matches. The germline CDR1 and CDR2 sequences are MNHNY and SVGAGI (reference sequence). The CDR3 reads CASREDRGNQPQHF. CDR3 bases: TGTGCCAGCAGGGAGGACAGGGGAAATCAGCCCCAGCATTTT.

The J gene is TRBJ1-3, the V gene TRBV27; the D is unclear. The CDR3 extends over 13 amino acids. V was cut by 6 bases and J by 3 bases, with 9 bases left in between. Germline assignment: CDR1 MNHEY and CDR2 SMNVEV (reference sequence). The CDR3 reads CASSNSGGNTIYF. CDR3 nucleotides: TGTGCCAGCAGCAATTCGGGTGGAAACACCATATATTTT.

The CDR3 protein is CASSLEDQWYGYTF. As DNA, the CDR3 is TGCGCCAGCAGCTTGGAGGACCAATGGTATGGCTACACCTTC. V usage is TRBV5-1 and J usage is TRBJ1-2; no reliable D call. The CDR3 totals 14 residues. Germline loops: CDR1 SGHRS, CDR2 YFSETQ. Trimming stripped 0 bases from V and 5 bases from J, with 11 bases between. The full variable domain, in which reference TRBV5-1 and TRBJ1-2 provide the parts outside the CDR3, is KAGVTQTPRYLIKTRGQQVTLSCSPISGHRSVSWYQQTPGQGLQFLFEYFSETQRNKGNFPGRFSGRQFSNSRSEMNVSTLELGDSALYLCASSLEDQWYGYTFGSGTRLTVV.

As to this clone: The same CDR3 is also encoded by other DNA sequences in this sample. The CDR3 coding sequence is TGTGCCAGCAGTGCGCCCGGGACAGGAACCTACGAGCAGTACTTC. Translated: CASSAPGTGTYEQYF. This chain uses TRBV28 with TRBJ2-7, with 8 nucleotides matching TRBD1. The V and J ends lost 5 bases and 2 bases, in that order; junction bases with no gene match: 8. The CDR3 sequence is 15 residues long. Germline lookup yields CDR1 MDHEN and CDR2 SYDVKM. Together with reference TRBV28 and TRBJ2-7, the CDR3 gives the full variable domain: DVKVTQSSRYLVKRTGEKVFLECVQDMDHENMFWYRQDPGLGLRLIYFSYDVKMKEKGDIPEGYSVSREKKERFSLILESASTNQTSMYLCASSAPGTGTYEQYFGPGTRLTVT.

The CDR3 region is CASTPFLGARGEDIGYTF. CDR3 nucleotide sequence: TGCGCCAGCACTCCCTTCCTGGGGGCAAGGGGCGAGGATATCGGCTACACCTTC. The chain uses TRBV10-2 and TRBJ1-2; TRBD1 is a possible D gene (6 bases). CDR1 and CDR2 from the germline V gene are WSHSY and SAAADI. The V gene lost 7 bases and the J gene lost 8 bases, with 32 bases spanning the gap. The CDR3 length is 18 residues.

The chain couples TRBV5-1 to TRBJ2-3; perhaps D is TRBD1 or TRBD2 (5 bases each). Trimming removed 0 bases at V and 2 bases at J, with 10 bases between. Germline-derived CDR1 and CDR2 are SGHRS and YFSETQ. The CDR3 has 15 residues. CDR3 sequence (DNA): TGCGCCAGCAGCTTGGAGGGACCCTTCACAGATACGCAGTATTTT. It specifies CASSLEGPFTDTQYF.

The chain couples TRBV6-1 to TRBJ2-5; TRBD1 matches at 8 bases. The V gene's germline CDR1 is MNHNS and CDR2 SASEGT. This CDR3 region has 13 residues. Trimming at V came to 6 bases and at J to 7 bases, leaving 7 bases not matched to a gene. The CDR3 DNA reads TGTGCCAGCAGAGTGACAGGGGCGGGGACCCAGTACTTC. Its translation: CASRVTGAGTQYF.

The chain joins TRBV7-8 to TRBJ2-1; 9 bases are shared with TRBD2. The CDR3 consists of 17 residues. Germline V gene sequence: CDR1 SGHVS, CDR2 FQNEAQ. V trimming: 1 base; J trimming: 0 bases; junction bases outside the gene matches: 4. The CDR3 loop reads CASSLGLAGNSYNEQFF. The CDR3 DNA reads TGTGCCAGCAGCTTAGGGCTAGCGGGGAACTCCTACAATGAGCAGTTCTTC.

This clone has a single count. The V and J genes are TRBV4-1 and TRBJ1-4; tentative D call: TRBD1 (6 bases). Per the germline V gene, CDR1 is MGHRA and CDR2 is YSYEKL. The CDR3 sequence is 13 residues long. V was shortened by 4 bases and J by 7 bases, with 10 bases between the two germline ends. The CDR3 DNA sequence: TGCGCCAGCAGCCGAACCAGGGGTGAAAAACTGTTTTTT. Translating it yields CASSRTRGEKLFF.

The V call is TRBV4-3, the J call TRBJ2-2; D is ambiguous. The CDR3 runs to 16 residues. Germline V gene data show CDR1 as LGHNA and CDR2 as YSLEER. Deletions cut 0 bases from V and 7 bases from J, with 15 bases between. The CDR3 bases are TGCGCCAGCAGCCAAGATGGTGGGCCCCCGGGCGGGGAGCTGTTTTTT. This sequence encodes CASSQDGGPPGGELFF.

The count of this clone is one. The chain uses TRBV7-8 and TRBJ1-2; D is ambiguous. Germline values: CDR1 SGHVS, CDR2 FQNEAQ. V lost 2 bases and J lost 2, with 15 bases in between. The CDR3 has 16 residues. The chain's CDR3 is CASSLRAANPNYGYTF. The CDR3 region has the DNA TGTGCCAGCAGCTTAAGGGCCGCTAACCCGAACTATGGCTACACCTTC.

The rearrangement joins TRBV4-1 to TRBJ2-2; D tentatively fits TRBD1 or TRBD2 (6 bases each). V lost 3 bases and J lost 1, with 12 bases in between. This CDR3 region has 16 residues. Germline CDR1 reads MGHRA; CDR2 reads YSYEKL. CDR3 amino acids: CASSHPGGGNTGELFF. The DNA of the CDR3 is TGCGCCAGCAGCCATCCCGGGGGCGGGAACACCGGGGAGCTGTTTTTT.